The T cell receptor beta chain under discussion was sequenced for a study of chemoradiotherapy in HPV16-positive cancers. At the level of the study: Candidate HPV-specific clones and shared TCR motifs came from a couple of HPV16-positive patients.

The CDR3 is made up of 15 amino acids. Germline trimming cut 9 bases from V and 3 bases from J; bases unmatched to any gene: 9. Germline CDR1 and CDR2: MNHNS and SASEGT. Libraries were prepared by immunoSEQ multiplex PCR; TCRdb keeps only in-frame clonotypes and omits some of them. In the table there are 13,000 or so clones, around 89% of which are singletons. The chain uses TRBV6-1 and TRBJ2-5; TRBD1 matches at 11 bases. The receptor comes from a human donor with HPV-associated anogenital cancer. The input for sequencing was blood, taken from a patient who underwent chemoradiotherapy. The chain's CDR3 is CASYRTGGAEETQYF. The CDR3 bases are TGTGCCAGTTACCGGACAGGGGGCGCGGAAGAGACCCAGTACTTC.